The present entry profiles one T cell receptor (beta chain) with its context. There are a few counts of this clone. No cognate antigen has been identified for it. Base-call qualities are not available, and no considerably larger clone is one nucleotide away. The collaborating institutions used their own protocols to collect whole blood in K2EDTA tubes. For TCRbeta analysis, collaborators shipped samples as frozen whole blood, isolated PBMCs, or DNA extracted from either of those sample types. TCRbeta CDR3 regions were amplified from genomic DNA by means of the immunoSEQ Assay, a bias-controlled multiplex PCR. In the original analysis: The number of nucleated cells in each sample was estimated from the amplification of reference gene primers within the assay. To quantify the absolute abundance of each unique TCRbeta CDR3 rearrangement, sequence reads were collapsed and filtered. For each sample, productive Simpson clonality was calculated as the square root of Simpson's diversity index across productive rearrangements. This is the immuneACCESS table as TCRdb keeps it, with only in-frame sequences that have V and J called. A part of the clones is gone; compared with another copy, unresolved V genes explain less than half, and the rest is unexplained. V, J and clone size are those of that table, while D and trimming were read from the DNA. The sample table lists about 80,000 clones, roughly 80% of them with a count of one. The ten largest clones take up around 36% of the sample.

The CDR3 holds 15 amino acids from the cysteine to the phenylalanine. Only the CDR3 part of the read is kept: 45 bases, read in frame from the first base. CDR1 is given as LGHDT and CDR2 as YNNKEL, both from the germline V gene (reference sequence). The germline V and J ends show losses of 3 bases and 1 base respectively, and no gene match explains 5 bases of the junction. The data belong to a study of blood T cell repertoires in COVID-19 (dated by TCRdb to about 2020). Study-wide context: The collaborator samples originated in the United States, Italy and Spain and spanned the acute and convalescent phases of COVID-19. Where available, HLA class I and class II types were taken from metadata supplied by the sample provider and were not determined by assay-based typing. A de-identified subject ID, COVID-19 status, age in years and sex were almost always included in the sample metadata. The material from the prospective study consisted of cDNA or gDNA derived from T cells, B-cell-depleted T cells, or PBMCs. Subjects who had been exposed to COVID-19, were actively infected with it, or had recovered from it provided the deeply sampled blood TCRbeta repertoires that made up the dataset. The repertoires were released in a freely available public database meant as a resource for research on the immune response to SARS-CoV-2. The samples were drawn from two sources: the first 160 participants of the ongoing ImmuneRACE study, and fewer than 1,500 subjects contributed by 6 global collaborators.

What the work shows at the level of the full study, not this receptor alone: The quantity of clinical and demographic metadata differed by source and by participant and was supplied without curation.

The sequenced sample was peripheral blood. This sequence was found in a woman in her 70s with acute or convalescent COVID-19. The V gene is TRBV3-1 (or the pseudogene TRBV3-2) and the J gene is TRBJ2-5; 7 bases in the junction line up with TRBD2. Read as DNA, the sequence is TGTGCCAGCAGCCAGAGCCTAGCGGTCCAAGAGACCCAGTACTTC. It codes for CASSQSLAVQETQYF.